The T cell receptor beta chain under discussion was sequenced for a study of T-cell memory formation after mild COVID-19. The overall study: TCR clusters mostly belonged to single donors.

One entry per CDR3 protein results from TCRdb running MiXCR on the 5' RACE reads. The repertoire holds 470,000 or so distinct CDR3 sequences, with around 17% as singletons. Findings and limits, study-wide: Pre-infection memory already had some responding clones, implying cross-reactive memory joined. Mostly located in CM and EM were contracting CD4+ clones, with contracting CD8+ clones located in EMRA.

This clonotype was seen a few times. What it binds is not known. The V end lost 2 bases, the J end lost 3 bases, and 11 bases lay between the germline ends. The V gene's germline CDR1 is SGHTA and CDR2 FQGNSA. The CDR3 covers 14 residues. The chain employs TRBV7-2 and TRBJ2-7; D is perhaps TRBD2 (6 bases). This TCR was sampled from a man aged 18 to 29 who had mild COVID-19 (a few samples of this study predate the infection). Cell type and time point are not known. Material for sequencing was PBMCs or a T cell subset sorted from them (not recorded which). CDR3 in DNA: TGTGCCAGCAGCTTAATAGCGGAGGGCTACGAGCAGTACTTC. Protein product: CASSLIAEGYEQYF. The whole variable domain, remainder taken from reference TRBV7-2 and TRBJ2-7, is GAGVSQSPSNKVTEKGKDVELRCDPISGHTALYWYRQSLGQGLEFLIYFQGNSAPDKSGLPSDRFSAERTGGSVSTLTIQRTQQEDSAVYLCASSLIAEGYEQYFGPGTRLTVT.